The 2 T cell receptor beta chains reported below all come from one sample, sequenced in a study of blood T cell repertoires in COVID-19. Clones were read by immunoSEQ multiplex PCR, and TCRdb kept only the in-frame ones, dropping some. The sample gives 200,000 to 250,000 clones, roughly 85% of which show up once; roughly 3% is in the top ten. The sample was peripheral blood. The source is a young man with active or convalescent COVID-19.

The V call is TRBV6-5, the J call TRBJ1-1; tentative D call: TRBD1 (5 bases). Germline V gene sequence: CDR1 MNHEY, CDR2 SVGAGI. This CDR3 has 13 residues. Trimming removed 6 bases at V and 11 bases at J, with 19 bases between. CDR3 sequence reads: CASSPPGSGGAFF. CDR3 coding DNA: TGTGCCAGCAGCCCCCCAGGGTCGGGTGGGGCTTTCTTT.

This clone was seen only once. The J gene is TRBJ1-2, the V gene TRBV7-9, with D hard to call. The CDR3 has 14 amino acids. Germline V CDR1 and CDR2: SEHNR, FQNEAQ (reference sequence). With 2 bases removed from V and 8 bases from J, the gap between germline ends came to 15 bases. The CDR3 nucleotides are TGTGCCAGCAGCTTACTTACCATCCCACTGGGCTACACCTTC. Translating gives CASSLLTIPLGYTF. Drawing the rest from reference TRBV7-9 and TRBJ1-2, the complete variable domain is DTGVSQNPRHKITKRGQNVTFRCDPISEHNRLYWYRQTLGQGPEFLTYFQNEAQLEKSRLLSDRFSAERPKGSFSTLEIQRTEQGDSAMYLCASSLLTIPLGYTFGSGTRLTVV.